This TCR beta chain was identified in a study of T cells after posttransplantation cyclophosphamide. Comments on this clone: What it binds is not known.

Study-wide results and limits: Skin or GI-infiltrating T cells shared few TRB sequences with blood. Donor CD8+ memory clones often dominated recipient blood repertoires at later times.

Cyclophosphamide on days +3 and +4 followed busulfan-fludarabine conditioning and a marrow graft. The method was immunoSEQ multiplex PCR; TCRdb's version includes in-frame clones alone and lacks a portion of them. The sample holds about 5,000 clones, approximately 1.8% seen once. Germline V gene lookup returns CDR1 LGHNA and CDR2 YNFKEQ. V shed 4 bases, J shed 0 bases, and the junction held 4 bases outside the gene matches. The CDR3 has 16 residues. The sample in question was PBMCs, obtained roughly 240 days after a stem cell transplant with posttransplant cyclophosphamide. This rearrangement joins TRBV4-2 to TRBJ2-3; 10 bases are a match to TRBD2. This clonotype originated in a male patient between 25 and 39 years old who received an allogeneic stem cell transplant from a related donor, was CMV-positive, and had no GVHD. Some T cells may trace back to the graft donor. The CDR3 reads CASSPTSGYSTDTQYF. The DNA for the CDR3 is TGTGCCAGCAGCCCGACTAGCGGGTACAGCACAGATACGCAGTATTTT.